This T cell receptor beta chain derives from a study of T cell responses to AZD1222 COVID-19 vaccine (dated by TCRdb to the early 2020s). Turning to the overall study: A total of 233 trial participants underwent TCR sequencing, of whom 207 had received two doses of AZD1222 and 26 had received two doses of the MenACWY control vaccine. Enrollment into the trials was organized by age into subgroups of 18-55, 56-69 and 70-plus years, and those subgroups contained roughly 150, 30 and 60 TCR-sequenced participants, respectively.

In regard to this clone: No antigen is known for it. No much larger clone exists at a distance of one base, and base qualities are not known.

V lost 2 bases and J lost 1 base, and the count of bases not matched to a germline gene is 8. CDR1 and CDR2, per the germline V gene, are SGHAT and FQNNGV. The CDR3 goes from the cysteine to the phenylalanine over 16 residues. Only the CDR3 part of the read is kept: 48 bases, read in frame from the first base. The CDR3 regions of human TCRbeta chains were analyzed by immunosequencing. Per the source publication's procedure: TCRs in the repertoires were compared against a reference library of SARS-CoV-2-specific TCRs that had been generated with the MIRA antigen-specificity platform. Breadth was defined as the fraction of unique TCRs that were SARS-CoV-2-associated, and depth was defined as the fraction of total T cells that were SARS-CoV-2-associated. Using the MIRA data, every spike-specific TCR was mapped to the spike region that the TCR reacted to and assigned to either a CD4 or a CD8 class. Log10-transformed breadth and depth values were compared by one-way ANOVA with Sidak's multiple comparisons tests. TCRdb took this table from immuneACCESS and kept in-frame rearrangements with V and J called. Such tables lack part of the clones; where checked against another copy, unresolved V genes explain under half of the gap, and the rest is unexplained. The V and J calls and clone size were taken over from that table, and D and trimming were inferred from the DNA. The sample has about 78,000 clones on record, roughly nine tenths of them singletons. The ten largest account for more than 2.5% of the sample.

The time point label on this specimen signifies: about 28 days (+/-7) after the second vaccine dose. Because spike-specific TCR depth and breadth did not differ between the two schedules, AZD1222 recipients who got a second dose at roughly 4 weeks were pooled with those who got a second dose at roughly 12 weeks. Vaccinee samples were obtained from the UK trials COV001 and COV002, which included a single-blind randomized controlled phase 2/3 trial of AZD1222 (ChAdOx1 nCoV-19) in healthy adults. For TCRbeta chain sequencing, PBMC samples from trial participants were taken at day 0 and at day 28 after the second dose. The paper as a whole reports these results and caveats: Nearly half of unique spike-specific TCRs reportedly recognized epitopes outside regions mutated in the B.1.351 and B.1.1.7 variants. Only five to seven AZD1222 recipients were SARS-CoV-2 seropositive at baseline, limiting conclusions about previously exposed vaccinees. Because no day 14 peak-response samples were available, repertoires were characterized only after the peak T cell response. A significant rise in spike-specific TCR breadth and depth was observed after two AZD1222 doses relative to day 0 and relative to MenACWY recipients. In the small 56-69-year group, the increase in depth fell short of significance, most likely because of low power. Participants were mostly white British, with more females than males. The authors suggested clonal diversity may have been underestimated. Vaccine-associated CD4 TCRs spanned the whole spike protein, with dominant responses in regions 160-218 and 743-854.

The chain is assembled from TRBV11-2 and TRBJ2-7, with 7 junctional bases fitting TRBD2. The clonotype originates from an adult who received the AZD1222 COVID-19 vaccine. Sequencing used peripheral blood, obtained 28 days after the second AZD1222 dose. The CDR3: CASSLKLAAGSYEQYF. The DNA sequence is given as TGTGCCAGCAGCTTAAAGCTAGCGGCTGGGTCCTACGAGCAGTACTTC.